This is a list of T cell receptor beta chains from one sample in a study of cytomegalovirus exposure and HLA in healthy donors. The repertoire was sequenced with immunoSEQ multiplex PCR; TCRdb's copy has only in-frame clones and lacks some. Of approximately 140,000 clones listed, about 78% are singletons. The sequencing input was PBMCs. The receptors were sampled from a male donor in good health and CMV-seronegative. Both conserved end residues are part of each CDR3. D genes are given only for firm matches. The size of a clone is reported for some rows only, either as once, few or many, or as a class for expanded clones.

>TRBJ1-5|NA|TRBV4-3|NA
TGCGCCAGCAGCCAAGTCCTGTCAGGGGTTTTCCAGCCCCAGCATTTT
CASSQVLSGVFQPQHF
>TRBJ2-7|NA|TRBV30|NA
TGTGCCTGGAGTCCTCGACCCCCCGGACAGAACTACGAGCAGTACTTC
CAWSPRPPGQNYEQYF
>TRBJ2-1|NA|TRBV9|NA
TGTGCCAGCAGCGTAGCTGTAGGGGGCAATGAGCAGTTCTTC
CASSVAVGGNEQFF
>TRBJ1-2|NA|TRBV7-9|NA
TGTTCCAGCACCCTGGGAGGGGATGGCTACACCTTC
CSSTLGGDGYTF
>TRBJ2-7|NA|TRBV30|TRBD2
TGTGCCTGGAATGATGGGACTAGCGGGAACTACGAGCAGTACTTC
CAWNDGTSGNYEQYF
>TRBJ2-7|NA|TRBV2|NA
TGTGCCAGCAGTGAGGGGGCCGAAGGGGAGCAGTACTTC
CASSEGAEGEQYF
>TRBJ1-1|NA|TRBV7-9|NA
TGTGCCAGCAGCTTAGGCACAGACCGTAGTGAAGCTTTCTTT
CASSLGTDRSEAFF
>TRBJ2-5|NA|TRBV12-5|NA
TGTGCTAGTGCACTGGGGATGGGAGACGAGACCCAGTACTTC
CASALGMGDETQYF
>TRBJ2-7|NA|TRBV19|NA
TGTGCCAGTAGTATGGATGGTTCGGGGGTTTTATCCTACGAGCAGTACTTC
CASSMDGSGVLSYEQYF
>TRBJ2-7|NA|TRBV19|NA
TGTGCCAGTAATAGTATATACTTTACAGGGCCGAGCTCCTACGAGCAGTACTTC
CASNSIYFTGPSSYEQYF
>TRBJ2-1|NA|TRBV5-1|NA
TGCGCCAGCAGCTTGGCATTGGGGCCCAATGAGCAGTTCTTC
CASSLALGPNEQFF
>TRBJ2-2|once|TRBV28|NA
TGTGCCAGCAGTCCCGGACAGAGGACCGGGGAGCTGTTTTTT
CASSPGQRTGELFF
>TRBJ1-2|NA|TRBV27|NA
TGTGCCAGCAGTTTATCGGTTCCGGGGGACTATGGCTACACCTTC
CASSLSVPGDYGYTF
>TRBJ2-7|NA|TRBV12-5|NA
TGTGCTAGTGGTTGGGGTAGCGACGAGCAGTACTTC
CASGWGSDEQYF
>TRBJ2-2|NA|TRBV5-1|TRBD2
TGCGCCAGCAGCTTCCACCCGGGACTAGCGGGGGGACCGAACACCGGGGAGCTGTTTTTT
CASSFHPGLAGGPNTGELFF
>TRBJ1-5|few|TRBV6-1|NA
TGTGCCAGCAGTGAAGTGATACAGGGCGGGCCCCAGCATTTT
CASSEVIQGGPQHF
>TRBJ2-3|NA|TRBV6-6|NA
TGTGCCAGCAGTTATTTTAGCGGAACCACAGATACGCAGTATTTT
CASSYFSGTTDTQYF
>TRBJ2-5|NA|TRBV15|NA
TGTGCCACCAGCAGAGATTTAGGCAGAGGAGAGACCCAGTACTTC
CATSRDLGRGETQYF
>TRBJ2-7|NA|TRBV5-5|TRBD1
TGTGCCAGCAGCTCCCCGGGACAGGGTTACTACGAGCAGTACTTC
CASSSPGQGYYEQYF
>TRBJ1-6|NA|TRBV18|TRBD1
TGTGCCAGCTCACCCGACAGGGGGTATCCACCCCTCCACTTT
CASSPDRGYPPLHF
>TRBJ2-3|once|TRBV12-5|TRBD2
TGTGCTAGTGGTTCCGGGCTAGCGGGAGGTCTAACTAGCACAGATACGCAGTATTTT
CASGSGLAGGLTSTDTQYF
>TRBJ1-3|NA|TRBV11-2|TRBD1
TGTGCCAGCAGCTTAATACAGGGGGCGAGGGGAAACACCATATATTTT
CASSLIQGARGNTIYF
>TRBJ1-1|few|TRBV5-1|TRBD1
TGCGCCAGCAGCAAGACAGGGGTTTGGGGCACTGAAGCTTTCTTT
CASSKTGVWGTEAFF
>TRBJ1-1|NA|TRBV9|NA
TGTGCCAGCAGCGTAGGGACAGTGAACACTGAAGCTTTCTTT
CASSVGTVNTEAFF
>TRBJ2-1|NA|TRBV5-6|TRBD2
TGTGCCAGCAGCACCCGGACTAGCGGGAGAGGAAATGAGCAGTTCTTC
CASSTRTSGRGNEQFF
>TRBJ1-3|NA|TRBV6-5|NA
TGTGCCAGCAGTTACACGGGGGTCCCTGGAAACACCATATATTTT
CASSYTGVPGNTIYF
>TRBJ2-1|NA|TRBV6-5|NA
TGTGCCAGCAGTTACGGCAGGGTACCTAACTTTAATGAGCAGTTCTTC
CASSYGRVPNFNEQFF
>TRBJ1-1|NA|TRBV5-1|NA
TGCGCCAGCAGCCCCAACTTCCTCGGGGAAGCTTTCTTT
CASSPNFLGEAFF
>TRBJ1-5|NA|TRBV4-1|NA
TGCGCCAGCAGCCCCCATGGCTTCGGCAATCAGCCCCAGCATTTT
CASSPHGFGNQPQHF
>TRBJ2-1|NA|TRBV7-9|TRBD2
TGTGCCAGCAGGCAAACTAGCGGGAGAGTCAATGAGCAGTTCTTC
CASRQTSGRVNEQFF
>TRBJ1-2|NA|TRBV7-2|TRBD1
TGTGCCAGCAGTTTGGACAGGGCCTTACCACTAGCTAACTATGGCTACACCTTC
CASSLDRALPLANYGYTF
>TRBJ2-5|few|TRBV7-2|TRBD1
TGTGCCAGCAGCTTCGAGCCGGGACAGGGGAAACACTTC
CASSFEPGQGKHF
>TRBJ2-5|once|TRBV7-8|TRBD1
TGTGCCAGCAGCCAGCCCCGGGACAGGGGGCAAGAGACCCAGTACTTC
CASSQPRDRGQETQYF
>TRBJ1-1|few|TRBV6-5|NA
TGTGCCAGCAGTTACTCGAATCCCGGGTCCGCTGTTCCTTTCTTT
CASSYSNPGSAVPFF
>TRBJ1-3|NA|TRBV9|NA
TGTGCCAGCAGCGTAGGCGTCGCTACCTTATCTGGAAACACCATATATTTT
CASSVGVATLSGNTIYF
>TRBJ1-5|NA|TRBV30|TRBD1
TGTGCCTGGAGTAACGGACAGGGCAATCAGCCCCAGCATTTT
CAWSNGQGNQPQHF
>TRBJ2-7|NA|TRBV29-1|TRBD1
TGCAGCGTTGGGTCCGGGACAGGGGGCGAGCAGTACTTC
CSVGSGTGGEQYF
>TRBJ2-7|NA|TRBV5-1|TRBD2
TGCGCCAGCAGCTTGGGCACTAGCGGGAGTATCGACGAGCAGTACTTC
CASSLGTSGSIDEQYF
>TRBJ2-6|NA|TRBV27|NA
TGTGCCAGCAGTCCGGACGCCCCGACTAGTCGCTACCCAACCCCCTCTGGGGCCAACGTCCTGACTTTC
CASSPDAPTSRYPTPSGANVLTF
>TRBJ1-3|NA|TRBV7-2|TRBD1
TGTGCCAGCAGCTCGGAATACAGGGGGCTCAGAAACACCATATATTTT
CASSSEYRGLRNTIYF
>TRBJ1-1|NA|TRBV11-1|TRBD1
TGTGCCAGCAGCTTCTACAGGGGTACTGAAGCTTTCTTT
CASSFYRGTEAFF
>TRBJ1-3|NA|TRBV5-4|NA
TGTGCCAGCAGCCATACAGGGCTCTCTGGAAACACCATATATTTT
CASSHTGLSGNTIYF
>TRBJ1-4|NA|TRBV2|NA
TGTGCCAGTTGGGAGGAAAAACTGTTTTTT
CASWEEKLFF
>TRBJ2-3|NA|TRBV28|TRBD1
TGTGCCACCCCCCCAGGGGGACACACAGATACGCAGTATTTT
CATPPGGHTDTQYF
>TRBJ2-7|NA|TRBV29-1|TRBD2
TGCAGCGCCAAGACTAGCGCGGACTCCTACGAGCAGTACTTC
CSAKTSADSYEQYF
>TRBJ1-4|NA|TRBV4-1|NA
TGCTCCAGCAGCCAAACCGGGGGGACGAATGAAAAACTGTTTTTT
CSSSQTGGTNEKLFF
>TRBJ1-3|once|TRBV5-1|NA
TGCGCCAGCAGCTTGGCGTCAACAGGGGGAAACACCATATATTTT
CASSLASTGGNTIYF
>TRBJ2-3|NA|TRBV21-1|NA
NA
CASSKVGRGSTDTQYF
>TRBJ2-7|NA|TRBV6-1|NA
TGTGCCAGCAGCCAGCGGATAGGCTACGAGCAGTACTTC
CASSQRIGYEQYF
>TRBJ1-1|NA|TRBV15|NA
TGTGCCACCAGCAGAGATGGGGGGGATGAAGCTTTCTTT
CATSRDGGDEAFF
>TRBJ2-3|NA|TRBV29-1|TRBD2
TGCAGCGCGGGACTACCCACAGATACGCAGTATTTT
CSAGLPTDTQYF
>TRBJ2-5|NA|TRBV29-1|NA
TGCAGCGGAAGAACAGGGATGGTGGAGACCCAGTACTTC
CSGRTGMVETQYF
>TRBJ1-1|NA|TRBV6-4|TRBD1
TGTGCCAGCAGTGATAGGGCAGGGGGTGGAGGCACTGAAGCTTTCTTT
CASSDRAGGGGTEAFF
>TRBJ2-6|NA|TRBV12-5|NA
TGTGCTAGTGGTTTGGTAGAGGGTCTTTCGGTTGGGGCCAACGTCCTGACTTTC
CASGLVEGLSVGANVLTF
>TRBJ2-7|NA|TRBV5-6|NA
TGTGCCAGCAGCTTTCATCCCTACGAGCAGTACTTC
CASSFHPYEQYF
>TRBJ1-4|NA|TRBV5-1|NA
TGCGCCAGCAGCTTTGGACAGACAGCAACTAATGAAAAACTGTTTTTT
CASSFGQTATNEKLFF
>TRBJ1-2|NA|TRBV18|NA
TGTGCCAGCTCACGAGACAGCCCCCGCTATGGCTACACCTTC
CASSRDSPRYGYTF
>TRBJ2-3|NA|TRBV7-9|NA
TGTGCCAGCAGCGTTAGACTAGCAGATACGCAGTATTTT
CASSVRLADTQYF